The present TCR beta chain was sequenced within a study of shared clonotypes between healthy human individuals. Turning to the study itself: The cohort comprised a couple of women and a few men. Their ages spanned 18 to 49 years.

V lost 4 bases and J lost 5; bases outside the gene matches: 11. This CDR3 is 16 amino acids long. Germline V lookup: CDR1 LNHNV, CDR2 YYDKDF (reference sequence). Only in-frame clones appear in the TCRdb table, and some are missing; sequencing was by immunoSEQ multiplex PCR. The sample comprises about 2.1 million clones, about 93% of which are singletons, and 1.5% to 2% rests with the top ten. The naive CD8 fraction comprised CD45RO-negative cells positively selected for CCR7 and excluded terminally differentiated effector memory CD45RA+ cells. The chain employs TRBV15 and TRBJ2-1; 7 bases line up with TRBD2. This clonotype was obtained from a man younger than 35 in good health. Some clones in this sample may be carry-over from other donors' samples. The material sequenced was naive CD8+ T cells from PBMCs. The DNA for the CDR3 is TGTGCCACCAGCACCCCGACTAGCCGTTCCCACAATGAGCAGTTCTTC. Residues: CATSTPTSRSHNEQFF. The full variable domain, rest sourced from reference TRBV15 and TRBJ2-1, is DAMVIQNPRYQVTQFGKPVTLSCSQTLNHNVMYWYQQKSSQAPKLLFHYYDKDFNNEADTPDNFQSRRPNTSFCFLDIRSPGLGDTAMYLCATSTPTSRSHNEQFFGPGTRLTVL.